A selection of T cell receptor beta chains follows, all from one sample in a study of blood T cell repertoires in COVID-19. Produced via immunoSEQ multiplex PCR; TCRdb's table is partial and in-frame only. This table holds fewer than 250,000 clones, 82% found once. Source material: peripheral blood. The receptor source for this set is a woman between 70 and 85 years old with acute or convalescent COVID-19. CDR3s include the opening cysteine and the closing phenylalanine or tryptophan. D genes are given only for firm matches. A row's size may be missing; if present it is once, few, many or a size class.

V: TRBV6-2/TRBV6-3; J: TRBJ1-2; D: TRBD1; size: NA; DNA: TGTGCCAGCAGCTCGGACAGGGGGACATTCCACATGAGCTACACCTTC; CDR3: CASSSDRGTFHMSYTF
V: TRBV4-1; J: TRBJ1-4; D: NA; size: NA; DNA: TGCGCCAGCAGCTGGCAAACGGGGAGTGAAAAACTGTTTTTT; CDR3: CASSWQTGSEKLFF
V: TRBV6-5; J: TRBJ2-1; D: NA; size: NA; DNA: TGTGCCAGCACTCCCGGGGGGCGCATATACAATGAGCAGTTCTTC; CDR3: CASTPGGRIYNEQFF
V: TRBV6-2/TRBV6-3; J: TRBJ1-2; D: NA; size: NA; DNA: TGTGCCAGCAGTTACCGCGGTTACTATGGCTACACCTTC; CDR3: CASSYRGYYGYTF
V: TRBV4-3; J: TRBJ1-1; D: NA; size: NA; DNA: TGCGCCAGCAGCCAGGGCGACAGGCCGAGTCAAGCTTTCTTT; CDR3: CASSQGDRPSQAFF
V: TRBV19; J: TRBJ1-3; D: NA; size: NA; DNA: TGTGCCAGTAGCCATCCGGAGTTTAGCTCTGGAAACACCATATATTTT; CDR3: CASSHPEFSSGNTIYF
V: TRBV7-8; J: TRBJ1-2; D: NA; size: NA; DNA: TGTGCCAGCAGCCCACGGTCATATGGCTACACCTTC; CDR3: CASSPRSYGYTF
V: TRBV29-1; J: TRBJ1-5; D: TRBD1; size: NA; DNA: TGCAGCGTGGGGGACAGGGGAGATCAGCCCCAGCATTTT; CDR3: CSVGDRGDQPQHF
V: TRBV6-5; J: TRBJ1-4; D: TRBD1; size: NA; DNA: TGTGCCAGCAGCCTAAACAGGGGGGTTAATGAAAAACTGTTTTTT; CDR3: CASSLNRGVNEKLFF
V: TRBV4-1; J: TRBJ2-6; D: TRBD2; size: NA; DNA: TGCGCCAGCAGCCCAGCGGCGGGGGGGCCTGGGGCCAACGTCCTGACTTTC; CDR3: CASSPAAGGPGANVLTF
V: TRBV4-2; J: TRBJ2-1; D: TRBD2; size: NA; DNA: TGTGCCAGCAGCCAAGATTCAAGTATAGCGGGGTCTTACAATGAGCAGTTCTTC; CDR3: CASSQDSSIAGSYNEQFF
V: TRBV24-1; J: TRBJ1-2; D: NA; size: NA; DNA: TGTGCCACCAGTGATGCGAGTATCGGACTTCATAACTATGGCTACACCTTC; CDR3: CATSDASIGLHNYGYTF
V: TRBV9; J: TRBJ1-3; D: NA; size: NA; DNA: TGTGCCAGCAGCGTAGGATCAGTCTCTGGAAACACCATATATTTT; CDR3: CASSVGSVSGNTIYF
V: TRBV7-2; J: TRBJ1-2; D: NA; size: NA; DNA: TGTGCCAGCAGCTATACCGACTGGTATATGGACTATGGCTACACCTTC; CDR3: CASSYTDWYMDYGYTF
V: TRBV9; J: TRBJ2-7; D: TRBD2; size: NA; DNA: TGTGCCAGCAGCGTAGCTAGCGGGCCCTACGAGCAGTACTTC; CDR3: CASSVASGPYEQYF
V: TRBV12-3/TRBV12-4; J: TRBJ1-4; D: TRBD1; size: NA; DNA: TGTGCCAGCATCGGGACAGAGGAAAAACTGTTTTTT; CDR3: CASIGTEEKLFF
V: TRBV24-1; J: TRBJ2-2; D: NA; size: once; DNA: TGTGCCACCAGTGATTTGGGGCAGGGGCACACCGGGGAGCTGTTTTTT; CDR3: CATSDLGQGHTGELFF
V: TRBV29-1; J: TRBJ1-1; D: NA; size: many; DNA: TGCAGCGCCACGGGACACTTGAACACTGAAGCTTTCTTT; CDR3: CSATGHLNTEAFF
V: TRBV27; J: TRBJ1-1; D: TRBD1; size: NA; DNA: TGTGCCAGCAGTTTTAGGGACTCAGGGGGAGCTTTCTTT; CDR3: CASSFRDSGGAFF
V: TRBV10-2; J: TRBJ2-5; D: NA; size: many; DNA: TGCGCCAGCAGCCAGCGGGCCCAAGAGACCCAGTACTTC; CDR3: CASSQRAQETQYF
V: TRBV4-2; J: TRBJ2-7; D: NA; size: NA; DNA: TGTGCCAGCAGCCAAGCCTTCTCAGGGGGACTCTACGAGCAGTACTTC; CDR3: CASSQAFSGGLYEQYF
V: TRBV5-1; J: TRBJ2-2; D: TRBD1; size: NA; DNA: TGCGCCAGCAGCTTCGACAGGGGGCACACCGGGGAGCTGTTTTTT; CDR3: CASSFDRGHTGELFF
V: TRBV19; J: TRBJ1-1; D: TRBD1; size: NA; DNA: TGTGCCAGTAGTACATTGACCAGGGGGCCTGCTGAAGCTTTCTTT; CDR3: CASSTLTRGPAEAFF
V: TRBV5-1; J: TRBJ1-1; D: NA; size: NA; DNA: TGCGCCAGCAGCTCGGGGGGAAGCACTGAAGCTTTCTTT; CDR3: CASSSGGSTEAFF
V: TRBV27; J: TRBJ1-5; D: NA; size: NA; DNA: TGTGCCAGCAGTTTAGGACTTGGGCAGCCCCAGCATTTT; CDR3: CASSLGLGQPQHF
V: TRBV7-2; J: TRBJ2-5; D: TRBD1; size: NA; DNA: TGTGCCAGCAGCCCATCCTGGACAGGGTCGGAGACCCAGTACTTC; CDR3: CASSPSWTGSETQYF
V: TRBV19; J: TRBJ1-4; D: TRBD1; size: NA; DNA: TGTGCCAGTAGTCCTGACAGGGGGCTTTATGAAAAACTGTTTTTT; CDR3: CASSPDRGLYEKLFF
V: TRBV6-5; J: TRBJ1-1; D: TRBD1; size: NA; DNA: TGTGCCAGCAGTTACTGGACAGGGGGGAACACTGAAGCTTTCTTT; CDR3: CASSYWTGGNTEAFF
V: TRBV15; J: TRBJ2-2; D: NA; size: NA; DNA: TGTGCCACCAGCAACAGGGTGACCGGGGAGCTGTTTTTT; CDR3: CATSNRVTGELFF
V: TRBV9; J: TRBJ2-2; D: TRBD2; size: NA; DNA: TGTGCCAGCAGCGTAAGGACTAGCGATGTCGGGGAGCTGTTTTTT; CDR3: CASSVRTSDVGELFF
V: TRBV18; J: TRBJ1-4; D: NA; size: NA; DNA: TGTGCCAGCTCGCCGCGGCAAGACGCAACTAATGAAAAACTGTTTTTT; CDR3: CASSPRQDATNEKLFF
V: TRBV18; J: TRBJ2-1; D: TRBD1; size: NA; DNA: TGTGCCAGCTCACCATCGACAGGGGGTATTTCCTACAATGAGCAGTTCTTC; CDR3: CASSPSTGGISYNEQFF
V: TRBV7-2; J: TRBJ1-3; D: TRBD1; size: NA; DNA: TGTGCCAGCAGCTTACTTACAGGGGTCGGAAACACCATATATTTT; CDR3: CASSLLTGVGNTIYF
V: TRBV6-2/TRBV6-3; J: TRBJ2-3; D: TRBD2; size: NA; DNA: TGTGCCAGCAGTTACGTCGGGGGGGCCACAGATACGCAGTATTTT; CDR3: CASSYVGGATDTQYF
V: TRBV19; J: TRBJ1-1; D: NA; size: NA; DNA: TGTGCCAGTAGTATTTTAGGGGCAGGGGCTGAAGCTTTCTTT; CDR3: CASSILGAGAEAFF
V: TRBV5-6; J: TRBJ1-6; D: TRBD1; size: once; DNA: TGTGCCAGCAGCTTGGCCCGACAGGGGGCGAGTTCACCCCTCCACTTT; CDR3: CASSLARQGASSPLHF
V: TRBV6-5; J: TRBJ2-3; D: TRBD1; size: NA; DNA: TGTGCCAGCAGTTATGTCGACAGGGGGACAGATACGCAGTATTTT; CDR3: CASSYVDRGTDTQYF
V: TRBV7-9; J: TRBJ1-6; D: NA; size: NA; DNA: TGTGCCAGCAGCCGCCGGGACTATAATTCACCCCTCCACTTT; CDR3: CASSRRDYNSPLHF
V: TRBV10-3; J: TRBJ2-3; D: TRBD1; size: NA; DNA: TGTGCCATCAGCCCGGGACAGGGGATTGCAGATACGCAGTATTTT; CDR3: CAISPGQGIADTQYF
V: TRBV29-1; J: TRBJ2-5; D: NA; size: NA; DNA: TGCAGCGTTCGTCTAGCGCTTCAAGAGACCCAGTACTTC; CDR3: CSVRLALQETQYF
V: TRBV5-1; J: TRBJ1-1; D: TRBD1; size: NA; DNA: TGCGCCAGCAGCCTACGACAGGGACAAGGGAACACTGAAGCTTTCTTT; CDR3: CASSLRQGQGNTEAFF
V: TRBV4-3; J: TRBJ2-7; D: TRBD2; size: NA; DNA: TGCGCCAGCAGCCTTACCCTTAGCGGGTCTGCCTCCTACGAGCAGTACTTC; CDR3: CASSLTLSGSASYEQYF
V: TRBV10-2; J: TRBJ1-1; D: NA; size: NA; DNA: TGCGCCAGCAGTGAGAGGGGTGTTGGAGCTTTCTTT; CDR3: CASSERGVGAFF
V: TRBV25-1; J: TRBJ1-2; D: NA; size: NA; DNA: TGTGCCAGCAGTGGAGGGTCTGGCTACACCTTC; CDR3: CASSGGSGYTF
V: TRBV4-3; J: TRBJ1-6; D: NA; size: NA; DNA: TGCGCCAGCAGCCAAGGGCAGGGCAATTCACCCCTCCACTTT; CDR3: CASSQGQGNSPLHF
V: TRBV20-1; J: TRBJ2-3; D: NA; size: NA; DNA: TGCAGTGTCCCCCGCGCAGATACGCAGTATTTT; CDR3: CSVPRADTQYF
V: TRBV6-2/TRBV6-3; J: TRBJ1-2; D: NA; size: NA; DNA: TGTGCCAGCAGTTCCCGACAGGTTCAGTGGGAGTCGAGTGGCTACACCTTC; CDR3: CASSSRQVQWESSGYTF